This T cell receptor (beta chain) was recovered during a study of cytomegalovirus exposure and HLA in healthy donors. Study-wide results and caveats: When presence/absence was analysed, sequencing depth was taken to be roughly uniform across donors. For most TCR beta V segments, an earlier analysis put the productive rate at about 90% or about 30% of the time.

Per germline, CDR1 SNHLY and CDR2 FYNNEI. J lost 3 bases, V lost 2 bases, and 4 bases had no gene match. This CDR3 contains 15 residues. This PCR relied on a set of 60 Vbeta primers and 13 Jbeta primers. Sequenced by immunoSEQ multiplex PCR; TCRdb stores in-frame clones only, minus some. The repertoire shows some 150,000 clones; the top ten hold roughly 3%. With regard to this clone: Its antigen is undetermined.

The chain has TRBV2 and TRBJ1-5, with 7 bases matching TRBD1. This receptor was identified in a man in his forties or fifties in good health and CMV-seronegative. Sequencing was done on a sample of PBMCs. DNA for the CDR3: TGTGCCAGCAGTGAACAGGGGGACTTCAATCAGCCCCAGCATTTT. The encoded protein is CASSEQGDFNQPQHF.